The 9 T cell receptor beta chains reported below all come from one sample, sequenced in a study of early T cells in non-severe SARS-CoV-2 infection. TCRdb independently ran MiXCR on the 5' RACE reads; one entry per CDR3 protein. The top ten clones hold just over 4.5% of a sample with about 97,000 distinct CDR3 sequences, approximately 10% of them seen once. The material sequenced was whole blood, taken at baseline. The receptors originated from an adult who was a healthcare worker with PCR-confirmed SARS-CoV-2 infection or an uninfected control (not recorded which).

This clonotype was detected ten times or more. The genes are TRBV12-3 or TRBV12-4 and TRBJ2-1; D perhaps matches TRBD2 (6 bases). The CDR3 extends over 15 amino acids. The germline V and J ends were trimmed by 5 bases and 6 bases, with 17 bases remaining between them. The CDR3 coding sequence is TGTGCCAGCAGTCTCAGCGGGTCCGTCCTCAATGAGCAGTTCTTC. It translates to CASSLSGSVLNEQFF.

This clonotype has at least ten counts. The chain recombines TRBV5-1 with TRBJ2-5, with D possibly being TRBD1 or TRBD2 (6 bases each). Germline CDR1 SGHRS, CDR2 YFSETQ. V was clipped by 2 bases and J by 4 bases, with 12 bases between them. There are 14 residues in the CDR3. The DNA of the CDR3 is TGCGCCAGCAGCTTACAGGGAGGAGGAGAGACCCAGTACTTC. It translates to CASSLQGGGETQYF.

This clonotype occurred many times. This sequence joins TRBV25-1 and TRBJ2-6, with D unresolved. The germline gives CDR1 MGHDK, CDR2 SYGVNS. There are 14 residues in the CDR3. The V and J ends lost 5 bases and 2 bases respectively, with 7 bases between them. This chain's CDR3 is CASSRGAGANVLTF. The CDR3 nucleotides are TGTGCCAGCAGTAGAGGAGCTGGGGCCAACGTCCTGACTTTC.

This chain joins TRBV27 and TRBJ2-4, with 10 bases aligning to TRBD1. This CDR3 is built from 14 residues. Germline lookup yields CDR1 MNHEY and CDR2 SMNVEV (reference sequence). The J segment lost 6 bases and the V segment lost 6 bases, leaving 5 bases of the junction unmatched. CDR3 sequence: CASRMRDRGNIQYF. DNA for the CDR3: TGTGCCAGCAGGATGAGGGACAGGGGAAACATTCAGTACTTC.

This clonotype was counted ten times or more. The chain recombines TRBV20-1 with TRBJ2-3, with D possibly matching TRBD2 (6 bases). The V and J ends lost 3 bases and 2 bases respectively, with 12 bases between them. This CDR3 is built from 14 residues. Germline values: CDR1 DFQATT, CDR2 SNEGSKA (reference sequence). The DNA of the CDR3 is TGCAGTGCTAGTAGGGGAGGTGTCACAGATACGCAGTATTTT. It is translated as CSASRGGVTDTQYF.

The chain employs TRBV6-5 and TRBJ1-6; D might be TRBD1 (5 bases). Trimming pared 0 bases from V and 11 bases from J, leaving 14 bases between. Germline assignment: CDR1 MNHEY and CDR2 SVGAGI. This CDR3 contains 15 residues. The CDR3 region has the DNA TGTGCCAGCAGTTACTCGACCAGGGATTTTACACCCCTCCACTTT. Amino acids: CASSYSTRDFTPLHF.

The chain combines TRBV6-6 with TRBJ1-4; maybe TRBD1 (6 bases). Trimming took off 6 bases at V and 3 bases at J, with 11 bases between the two ends. Germline-derived CDR1 and CDR2 are MNHNY and SVGAGI (reference sequence). This CDR3 contains 14 residues. The CDR3 DNA follows: TGTGCCAGCAGGCCAGGGGCAGCTAATGAAAAACTGTTTTTT. It encodes CASRPGAANEKLFF.

This clonotype was recorded many times. This rearrangement joins TRBV27 to TRBJ2-1, with 7 bases identical to TRBD2. This CDR3 comprises 14 residues. V was pared by 4 bases and J by 5 bases, with 5 bases of the junction left unmatched. Germline-derived CDR1 and CDR2 are MNHEY and SMNVEV (reference sequence). CDR3 DNA sequence: TGTGCCAGCAGTTCGGGGGGACCCCACAATGAGCAGTTCTTC. Translation: CASSSGGPHNEQFF.

Here the CDR3 DNA reads TGTGCCAGCAGCTCCATATGGACTAGCGGGAGGATTGACGAGCAGTACTTC. As protein: CASSSIWTSGRIDEQYF. This chain joins TRBV11-2 and TRBJ2-7, with 14 positions matching TRBD2. V was clipped by 4 bases and J by 5 bases; unmatched bases: 10. This CDR3 spans 17 amino acids. Germline CDR1 and CDR2: SGHAT and FQNNGV.